Here is one T cell receptor beta chain with its context. Its antigen is as yet unknown. The data stem from a study of cytomegalovirus exposure and HLA in healthy donors. General study results and limits: Among TCR sequences, most were rare, though some public TCRs appeared in many donors.

The assay was immunoSEQ multiplex PCR, and TCRdb's table has in-frame clones only and misses some. Altogether under 75,000 clones are present, about 97% being singletons, with the ten largest covering around 1.6%. Germline V CDR1 and CDR2: KGHSH, LQKENI. Unmatched junction bases numbered 9, after V lost 4 bases and J lost 10 bases. This CDR3 region has 14 residues. Sequencing input: PBMCs. V gene TRBV18 combines with J gene TRBJ2-1; TRBD1 matches 8 bases. This sequence originates from a woman under 30 in good health and CMV-seropositive. CDR3 nucleotide sequence: TGTGCCAGCTCACAAGGGACAGGTATGCCCGAGCAGTTCTTC. It translates to CASSQGTGMPEQFF.